Only one count was recorded for the clone carrying this T cell receptor beta chain. Its target is not known. A much larger clonotype is one base distant, so this may be a read error. This sample was included in a study of T cells in Graves' hyperthyroidism and ophthalmopathy. The study's findings and limits: Expanded thyroid clonotypes (above 0.001) were mostly also found in blood. Separating ophthalmopathy from stable hyperthyroidism was achieved by a 13 V-J model.

Researchers amplified the TCR beta CDR3 regions from RNA transcripts. The TCR CDR3 was amplified in a first-round RT-PCR using the HTBI primer set. From the multiplex PCR reads, TCRdb called clonotypes with MiXCR, one entry per CDR3 protein. Here the sample spans hundreds of thousands of distinct CDR3 sequences, 11% to 15% being singletons. The diagnostic basis comprised clinical symptoms, serum thyroxine and TRAb, thyroid ultrasound and orbital computed tomography. Sequenced: blood. This clonotype was sampled from a woman younger than 35 with Graves' hyperthyroidism.

CDR3: CASSPQAGLSGNTIYF. CDR3 in DNA: TGTGCCAGCTCACCACAGGCAGGCCTCTCTGGAAACACCATATATTTT. The J gene is TRBJ1-3, the V gene TRBV18; D call uncertain. This CDR3 has 16 residues. The V end lost 1 base, the J end lost 0 bases, and 10 bases lay between the germline ends. The germline gives CDR1 KGHSH, CDR2 LQKENI.